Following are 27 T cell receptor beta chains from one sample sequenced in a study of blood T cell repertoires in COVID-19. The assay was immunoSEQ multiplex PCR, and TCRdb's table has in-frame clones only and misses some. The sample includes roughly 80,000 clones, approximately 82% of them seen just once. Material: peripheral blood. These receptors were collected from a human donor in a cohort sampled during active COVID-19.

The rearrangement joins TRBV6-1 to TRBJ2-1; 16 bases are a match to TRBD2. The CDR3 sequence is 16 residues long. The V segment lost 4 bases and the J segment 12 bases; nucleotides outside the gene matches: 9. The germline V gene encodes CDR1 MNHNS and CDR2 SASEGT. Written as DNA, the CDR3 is TGTGCCAGCAGTGCCAAGCCGGGACTAGCGGGGGGGGTGCAGTTCTTC. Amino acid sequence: CASSAKPGLAGGVQFF.

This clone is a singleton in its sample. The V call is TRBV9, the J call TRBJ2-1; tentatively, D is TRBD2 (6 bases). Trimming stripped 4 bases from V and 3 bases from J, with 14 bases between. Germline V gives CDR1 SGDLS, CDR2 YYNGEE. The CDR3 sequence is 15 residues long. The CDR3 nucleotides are TGTGCCAGCAGCCTCTTTGACGGGGGCTACAATGAGCAGTTCTTC. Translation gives CASSLFDGGYNEQFF.

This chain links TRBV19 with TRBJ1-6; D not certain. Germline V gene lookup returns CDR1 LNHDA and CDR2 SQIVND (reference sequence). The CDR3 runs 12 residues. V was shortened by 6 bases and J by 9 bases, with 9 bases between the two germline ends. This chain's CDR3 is CASSLGSSPLHF. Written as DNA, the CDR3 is TGTGCCAGTAGCCTAGGATCTTCACCCCTCCACTTT.

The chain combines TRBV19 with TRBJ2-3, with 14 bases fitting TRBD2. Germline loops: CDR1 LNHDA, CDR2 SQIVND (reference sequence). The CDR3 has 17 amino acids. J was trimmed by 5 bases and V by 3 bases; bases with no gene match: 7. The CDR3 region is CASSIIGLAGGGDTQYF. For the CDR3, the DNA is TGTGCCAGTAGTATTATCGGACTAGCGGGGGGAGGAGATACGCAGTATTTT. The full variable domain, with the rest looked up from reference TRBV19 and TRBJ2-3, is DGGITQSPKYLFRKEGQNVTLSCEQNLNHDAMYWYRQDPGQGLRLIYYSQIVNDFQKGDIAEGYSVSREKKESFPLTVTSAQKNPTAFYLCASSIIGLAGGGDTQYFGPGTRLTVL.

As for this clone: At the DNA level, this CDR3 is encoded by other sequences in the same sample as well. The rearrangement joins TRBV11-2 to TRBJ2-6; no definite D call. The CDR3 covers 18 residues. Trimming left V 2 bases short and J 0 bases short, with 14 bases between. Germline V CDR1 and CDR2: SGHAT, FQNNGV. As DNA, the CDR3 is TGTGCCAGCAGCTTACTAGTTGGCCCCAGCTCTGGGGCCAACGTCCTGACTTTC. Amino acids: CASSLLVGPSSGANVLTF.

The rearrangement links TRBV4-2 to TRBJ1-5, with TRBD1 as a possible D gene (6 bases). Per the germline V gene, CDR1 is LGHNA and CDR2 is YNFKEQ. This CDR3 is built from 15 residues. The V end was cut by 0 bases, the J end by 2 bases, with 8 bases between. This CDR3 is CASSQDYRGNQPQHF. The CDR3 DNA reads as TGTGCCAGCAGCCAAGATTACAGGGGCAATCAGCCCCAGCATTTT.

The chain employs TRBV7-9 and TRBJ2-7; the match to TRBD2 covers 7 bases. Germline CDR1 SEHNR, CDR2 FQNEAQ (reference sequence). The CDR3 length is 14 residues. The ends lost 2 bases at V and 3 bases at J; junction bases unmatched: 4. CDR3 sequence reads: CASSLSVAGYEQYF. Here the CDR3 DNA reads TGTGCCAGCAGCTTATCGGTAGCGGGCTACGAGCAGTACTTC.

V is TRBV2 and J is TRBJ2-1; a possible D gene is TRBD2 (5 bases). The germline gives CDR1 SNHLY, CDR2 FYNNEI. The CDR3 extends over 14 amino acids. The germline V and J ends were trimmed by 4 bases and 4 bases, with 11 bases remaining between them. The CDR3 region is CASSASGYYNEQFF. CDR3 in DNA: TGTGCCAGCAGTGCGAGCGGCTATTACAATGAGCAGTTCTTC.

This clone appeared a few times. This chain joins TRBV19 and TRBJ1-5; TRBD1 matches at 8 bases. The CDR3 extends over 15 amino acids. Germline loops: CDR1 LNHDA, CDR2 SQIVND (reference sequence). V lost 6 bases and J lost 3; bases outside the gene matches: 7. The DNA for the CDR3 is TGTGCCAGTAGGGATCGACAGGGGTTCAATCAGCCCCAGCATTTT. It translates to CASRDRQGFNQPQHF.

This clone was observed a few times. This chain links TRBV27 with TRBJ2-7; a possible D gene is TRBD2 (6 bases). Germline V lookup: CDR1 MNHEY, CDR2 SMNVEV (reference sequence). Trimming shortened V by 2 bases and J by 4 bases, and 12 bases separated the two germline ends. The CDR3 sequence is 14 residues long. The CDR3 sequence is CASSLRRDGYEQYF. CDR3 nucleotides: TGTGCCAGCAGTTTAAGGCGGGATGGATACGAGCAGTACTTC.

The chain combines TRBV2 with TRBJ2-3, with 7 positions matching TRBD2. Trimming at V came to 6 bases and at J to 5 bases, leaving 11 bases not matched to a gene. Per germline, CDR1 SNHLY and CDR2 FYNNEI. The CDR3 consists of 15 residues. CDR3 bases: TGTGCCAGCAGACGTAGACTAGCTGATAGAGATACGCAGTATTTT. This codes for CASRRRLADRDTQYF.

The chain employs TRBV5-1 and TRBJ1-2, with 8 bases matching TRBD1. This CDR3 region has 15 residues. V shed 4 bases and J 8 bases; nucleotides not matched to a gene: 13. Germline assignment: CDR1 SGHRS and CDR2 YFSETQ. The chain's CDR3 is CASSPEGQGARGYTF. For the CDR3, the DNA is TGCGCCAGCAGCCCCGAGGGGCAGGGGGCTCGGGGCTACACCTTC.

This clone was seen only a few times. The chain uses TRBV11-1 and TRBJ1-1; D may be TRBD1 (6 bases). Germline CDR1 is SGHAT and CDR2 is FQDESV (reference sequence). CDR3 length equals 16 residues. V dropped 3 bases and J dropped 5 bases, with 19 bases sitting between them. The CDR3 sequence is CASSFWGRGEGTEAFF. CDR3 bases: TGTGCCAGCAGCTTTTGGGGGCGCGGAGAGGGGACTGAAGCTTTCTTT.

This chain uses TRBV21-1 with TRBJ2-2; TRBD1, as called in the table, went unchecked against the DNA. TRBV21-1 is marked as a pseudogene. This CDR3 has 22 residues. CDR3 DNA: TGTGCCAGCAGCAAGAGGGCAGGGGGACACCTGAATACAAGGTCGAACACCGGGGAGCTGTTTTTT. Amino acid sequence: CASSKRAGGHLNTRSNTGELFF.

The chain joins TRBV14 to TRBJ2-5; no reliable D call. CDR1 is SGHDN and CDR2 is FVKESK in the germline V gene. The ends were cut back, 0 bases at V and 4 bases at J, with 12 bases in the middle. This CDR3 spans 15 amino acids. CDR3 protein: CASSQDYRVRETQYF. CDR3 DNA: TGTGCCAGCAGCCAAGATTACCGGGTGCGAGAGACCCAGTACTTC. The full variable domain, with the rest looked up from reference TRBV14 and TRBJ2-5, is EAGVTQFPSHSVIEKGQTVTLRCDPISGHDNLYWYRRVMGKEIKFLLHFVKESKQDESGMPNNRFLAERTGGTYSTLKVQPAELEDSGVYFCASSQDYRVRETQYFGPGTRLLVL.

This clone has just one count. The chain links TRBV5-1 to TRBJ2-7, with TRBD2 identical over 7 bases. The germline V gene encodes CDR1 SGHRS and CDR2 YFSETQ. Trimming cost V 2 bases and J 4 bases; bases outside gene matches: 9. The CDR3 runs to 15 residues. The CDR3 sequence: CASSLNPGGSYEQYF. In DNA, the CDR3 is TGCGCCAGCAGCTTAAATCCGGGGGGATCGTACGAGCAGTACTTC.

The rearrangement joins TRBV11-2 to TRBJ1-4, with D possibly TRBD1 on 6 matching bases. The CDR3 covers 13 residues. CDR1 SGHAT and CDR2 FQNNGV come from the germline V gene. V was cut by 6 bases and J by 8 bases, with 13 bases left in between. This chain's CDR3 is CASSTSRGEKLFF. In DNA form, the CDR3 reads TGTGCCAGCAGTACCAGCAGGGGCGAAAAACTGTTTTTT.

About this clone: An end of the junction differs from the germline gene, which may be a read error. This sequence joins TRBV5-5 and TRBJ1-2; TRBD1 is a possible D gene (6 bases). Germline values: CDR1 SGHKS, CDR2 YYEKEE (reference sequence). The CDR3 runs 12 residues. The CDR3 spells CASSQSTGPHIF. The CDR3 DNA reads TGTGCCAGCAGCCAATCGACAGGCCCGCATATCTTC.

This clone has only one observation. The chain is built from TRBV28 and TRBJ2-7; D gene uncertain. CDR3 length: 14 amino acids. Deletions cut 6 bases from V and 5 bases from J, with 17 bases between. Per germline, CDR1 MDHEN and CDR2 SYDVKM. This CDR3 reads CASREPEKVHEQYF. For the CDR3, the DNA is TGTGCCAGCAGGGAACCGGAGAAGGTCCACGAGCAGTACTTC.

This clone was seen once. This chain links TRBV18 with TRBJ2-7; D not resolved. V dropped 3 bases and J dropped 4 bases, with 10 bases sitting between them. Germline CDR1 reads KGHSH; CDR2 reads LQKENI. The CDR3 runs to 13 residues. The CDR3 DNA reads TGTGCCAGCTCACCTCTCCTAGGATACGAGCAGTACTTC. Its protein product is CASSPLLGYEQYF.

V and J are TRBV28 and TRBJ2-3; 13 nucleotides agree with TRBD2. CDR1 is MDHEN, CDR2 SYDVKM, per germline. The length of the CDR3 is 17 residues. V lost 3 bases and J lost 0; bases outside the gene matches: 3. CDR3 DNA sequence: TGTGCCAGCAGTTTCCCGGGACTAGCGGGGAGCACAGATACGCAGTATTTT. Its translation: CASSFPGLAGSTDTQYF.

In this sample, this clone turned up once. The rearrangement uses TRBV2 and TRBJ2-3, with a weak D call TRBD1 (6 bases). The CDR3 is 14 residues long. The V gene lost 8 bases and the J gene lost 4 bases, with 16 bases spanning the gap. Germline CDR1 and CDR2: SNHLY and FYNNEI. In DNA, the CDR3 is TGTGCCAGCCCTGAGAGGGGGTTGGCAGATACGCAGTATTTT. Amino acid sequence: CASPERGLADTQYF.

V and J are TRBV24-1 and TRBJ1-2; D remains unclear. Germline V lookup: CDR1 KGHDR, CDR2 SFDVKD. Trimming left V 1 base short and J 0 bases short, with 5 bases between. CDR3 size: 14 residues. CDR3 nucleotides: TGTGCCACCAGTGATTTTCAGTCTAACTATGGCTACACCTTC. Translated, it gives CATSDFQSNYGYTF.

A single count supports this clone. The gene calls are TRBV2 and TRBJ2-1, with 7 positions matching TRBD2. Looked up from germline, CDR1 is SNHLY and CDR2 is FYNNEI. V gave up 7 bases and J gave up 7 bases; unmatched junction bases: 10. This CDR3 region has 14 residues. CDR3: CASTTAGRANEQFF. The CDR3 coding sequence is TGTGCCAGCACAACCGCGGGGAGGGCTAATGAGCAGTTCTTC. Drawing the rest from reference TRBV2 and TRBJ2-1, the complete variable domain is EPEVTQTPSHQVTQMGQEVILRCVPISNHLYFYWYRQILGQKVEFLVSFYNNEISEKSEIFDDQFSVERPDGSNFTLKIRSTKLEDSAMYFCASTTAGRANEQFFGPGTRLTVL.

The CDR3 coding sequence is TGTGCCAGCAGCGCATCTGGATCGAGGGGCACAGATACGCAGTATTTT. Translating it yields CASSASGSRGTDTQYF. The rearrangement uses TRBV7-9 and TRBJ2-3; TRBD2 might be the D (5 bases). The germline gives CDR1 SEHNR, CDR2 FQNEAQ (reference sequence). The V and J ends lost 5 bases and 1 base respectively, with 16 bases between them. This CDR3 is built from 16 residues.

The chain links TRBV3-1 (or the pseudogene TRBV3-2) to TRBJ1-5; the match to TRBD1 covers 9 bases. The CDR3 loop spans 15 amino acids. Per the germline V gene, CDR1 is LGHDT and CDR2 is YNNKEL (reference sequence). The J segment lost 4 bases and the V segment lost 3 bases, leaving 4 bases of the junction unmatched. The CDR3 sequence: CASSQGTGKNQPQHF. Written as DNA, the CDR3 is TGTGCCAGCAGCCAGGGGACAGGGAAAAATCAGCCCCAGCATTTT.

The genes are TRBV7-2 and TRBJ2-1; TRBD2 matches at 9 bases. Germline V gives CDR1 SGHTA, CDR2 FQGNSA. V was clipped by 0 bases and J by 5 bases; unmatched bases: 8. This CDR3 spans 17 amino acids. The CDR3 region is CASSLAAGGPGDNEQFF. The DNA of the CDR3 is TGTGCCAGCAGCTTAGCAGCGGGGGGCCCGGGGGACAATGAGCAGTTCTTC.